The rows below give T cell receptor beta chains drawn from one sample of a study of blood T cell repertoires in COVID-19. This table comes from immunoSEQ multiplex PCR, and its TCRdb copy is limited to in-frame clones, with some not included. The data contain 50,000 to 80,000 clones, around 73% of them seen just once; the ten biggest clones take up 11% to 15%. The sample comprised peripheral blood. The source is a man between 60 and 70 years old with COVID-19, enrolled during active disease. The CDR3 runs from the conserved cysteine through the conserved F or W. The D gene is left open where the match is weak. Clone sizes are given selectively: once, few, many, or a class where the clone is expanded.

d_gene | abundance | j_gene | v_gene | CDR3aa | CDR3nt
. | . | TRBJ2-2 | TRBV3-1/TRBV3-2 | CASSQDPARRTGELFF | TGTGCCAGCAGCCAAGACCCGGCGAGGCGCACCGGGGAGCTGTTTTTT
TRBD1 | many | TRBJ1-1 | TRBV5-4 | CASSFRQGGTEAFF | TGTGCCAGCAGCTTCCGACAGGGCGGCACTGAAGCTTTCTTT
. | . | TRBJ2-2 | TRBV5-1 | CASSLGDRYTGELFF | TGCGCCAGCAGCTTGGGCGACAGGTACACCGGGGAGCTGTTTTTT
. | . | TRBJ1-2 | TRBV19 | CASSNRRRGYGYTF | TGTGCCAGTAGTAACCGCCGACGGGGCTATGGCTACACCTTC
. | few | TRBJ2-7 | TRBV3-1/TRBV3-2 | CASSRALATSYEQYF | TGTGCCAGCAGCCGGGCACTAGCCACCTCCTACGAGCAGTACTTC
. | few | TRBJ2-3 | TRBV29-1 | CSVEIVGSTDTQYF | TGCAGCGTTGAAATCGTGGGCAGCACAGATACGCAGTATTTT
TRBD1 | few | TRBJ1-1 | TRBV10-2 | CASNSQGTGEAFF | TGCGCCAGCAATTCACAGGGGACCGGTGAAGCTTTCTTT
TRBD2 | . | TRBJ2-5 | TRBV2 | CASNLAVRGGQYF | TGTGCCAGCAATCTAGCCGTTCGGGGGGGCCAGTACTTC
TRBD2 | . | TRBJ2-1 | TRBV5-1 | CASSPAGLGGYNEQFF | TGCGCCAGCAGCCCGGCAGGACTAGGTGGTTACAATGAGCAGTTCTTC
. | . | TRBJ1-1 | TRBV6-6 | CASSYSSTRSHTEAFF | TGTGCCAGCAGTTACTCATCGACAAGATCCCACACTGAAGCTTTCTTT
TRBD1 | . | TRBJ1-1 | TRBV5-1 | CASSLAGGRGEAFF | TGCGCCAGCAGCTTAGCAGGGGGCAGGGGTGAAGCTTTCTTT
. | . | TRBJ1-5 | TRBV30 | CAWTRYNNQPQHF | TGTGCCTGGACGCGGTACAACAATCAGCCCCAGCATTTT
TRBD1 | once | TRBJ1-1 | TRBV25-1 | CASSDRGRTEAFF | TGTGCCAGCAGCGACAGGGGGCGGACTGAAGCTTTCTTT
. | . | TRBJ2-1 | TRBV3-1/TRBV3-2 | CASSQVPLEQFF | TGTGCCAGCAGCCAAGTACCCCTAGAGCAGTTCTTC
. | . | TRBJ2-1 | TRBV6-5 | CASRVVLAYNEQFF | TGTGCCAGCAGGGTGGTTTTAGCCTACAATGAGCAGTTCTTC
. | . | TRBJ1-1 | TRBV19 | CASQHPNTEAFF | TGTGCCAGTCAACACCCGAACACTGAAGCTTTCTTT
. | . | TRBJ2-2 | TRBV6-1 | CASSEGHWTGELFF | TGTGCCAGCAGTGAGGGACATTGGACCGGGGAGCTGTTTTTT
. | once | TRBJ2-1 | TRBV9 | CASSVALESYNEQFF | TGTGCCAGCAGCGTAGCTTTAGAATCCTACAATGAGCAGTTCTTC
. | few | TRBJ1-6 | TRBV19 | CASSGLGSYNSPLHF | TGTGCCAGTAGTGGACTGGGCTCCTATAATTCACCCCTCCACTTT
. | few | TRBJ1-4 | TRBV28 | CASSLSGNNEKLFF | TGTGCCAGCAGTTTATCAGGGAATAATGAAAAACTGTTTTTT
. | few | TRBJ1-5 | TRBV12-3/TRBV12-4 | CASQHTNQPQHF | TGTGCCAGCCAACACACGAATCAGCCCCAGCATTTT
. | . | TRBJ1-6 | TRBV6-5 | CASTGDNNSPLHF | TGTGCCAGCACAGGGGACAATAATTCACCCCTCCACTTT
TRBD2 | . | TRBJ2-1 | TRBV11-2 | CASSFKTSGRATYNEQFF | TGTGCCAGCAGCTTCAAGACTAGCGGGAGGGCAACCTACAATGAGCAGTTCTTC
TRBD1 | . | TRBJ2-7 | TRBV4-2 | CASSQKQGVEPYEQYF | TGTGCCAGCAGCCAGAAACAGGGGGTGGAACCCTACGAGCAGTACTTC
. | . | TRBJ2-1 | TRBV23-1 | CASSRIERDEQFF | TGCGCCAGCAGCAGGATTGAGAGGGATGAGCAGTTCTTC
. | few | TRBJ1-4 | TRBV5-4 | CASSREAANEKLFF | TGTGCCAGCAGCCGGGAGGCGGCTAATGAAAAACTGTTTTTT
. | . | TRBJ2-1 | TRBV12-5 | CASGLVQSGNEQFF | TGTGCTAGTGGTTTGGTCCAGTCGGGTAATGAGCAGTTCTTC